This T cell receptor (beta chain) is drawn from a study of a mutant IDH1 vaccine in newly diagnosed glioma. Study background: Vaccine dosing followed radiotherapy by 4-6 weeks, or accompanied temozolomide cycles. Notes on the study in general: Evidence of vaccine-induced immune responses was documented in approximately 93% of patients.

The germline CDR1 and CDR2 sequences are MNHEY and SMNVEV (reference sequence). Trimming at V came to 6 bases and at J to 4 bases, leaving 6 bases not matched to a gene. This CDR3 has 17 residues. Time point reported: week 47, end of study. In the vaccine, a single dose held 300 ug of the mutant IDH1 20-mer peptide, along with topical imiquimod. Tumors from donors were new WHO grade 3 or 4 IDH1-mutant astrocytomas with ATRX loss. A few counts support this clone. Its antigen is currently unknown. Sequencing was performed with immunoSEQ multiplex PCR; in TCRdb, only in-frame clones are kept and a portion is missing. In the table there are 50,000 to 55,000 clones, roughly two thirds of which are singletons.

The chain carries TRBV27 and TRBJ2-2; 15 bases fit TRBD2. The sequence came from a man aged 35-49 years with glioma. Some clones in this sample may be carry-over from other donors' samples. Sequenced material: peripheral blood mononuclear cells (PBMCs), taken from a glioma patient whose treatment included an IDH1 peptide vaccine. DNA for the CDR3: TGTGCCAGCAGGGGACTAGCGGGGGGTGATCCCACCGGGGAGCTGTTTTTT. It is translated as CASRGLAGGDPTGELFF.